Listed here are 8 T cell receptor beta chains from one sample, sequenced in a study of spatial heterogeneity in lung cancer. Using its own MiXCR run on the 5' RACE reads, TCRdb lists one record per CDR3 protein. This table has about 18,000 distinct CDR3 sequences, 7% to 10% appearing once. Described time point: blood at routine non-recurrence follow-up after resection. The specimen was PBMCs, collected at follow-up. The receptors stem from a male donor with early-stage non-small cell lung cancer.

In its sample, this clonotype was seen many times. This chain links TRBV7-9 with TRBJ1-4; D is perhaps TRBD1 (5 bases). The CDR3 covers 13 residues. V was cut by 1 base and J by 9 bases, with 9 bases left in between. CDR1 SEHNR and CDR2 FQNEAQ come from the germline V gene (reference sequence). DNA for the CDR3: TGTGCCAGCAGCTTAGTCCAGGGTCAAAAACTGTTTTTT. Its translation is CASSLVQGQKLFF.

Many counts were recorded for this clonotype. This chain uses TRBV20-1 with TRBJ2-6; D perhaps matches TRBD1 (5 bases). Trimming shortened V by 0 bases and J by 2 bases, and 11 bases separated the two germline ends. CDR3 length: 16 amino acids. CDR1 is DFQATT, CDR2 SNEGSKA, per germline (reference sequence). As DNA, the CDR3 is TGCAGTGCTAGAGACCAAGGGGATCCTGGGGCCAACGTCCTGACTTTC. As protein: CSARDQGDPGANVLTF.

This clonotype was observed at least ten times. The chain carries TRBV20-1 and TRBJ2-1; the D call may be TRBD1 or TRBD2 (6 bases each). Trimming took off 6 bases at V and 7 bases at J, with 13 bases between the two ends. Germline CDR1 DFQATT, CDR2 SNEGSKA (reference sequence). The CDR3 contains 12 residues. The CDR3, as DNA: TGCAGTGCGGGACTGAGGGGGAATGAGCAGTTCTTC. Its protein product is CSAGLRGNEQFF.

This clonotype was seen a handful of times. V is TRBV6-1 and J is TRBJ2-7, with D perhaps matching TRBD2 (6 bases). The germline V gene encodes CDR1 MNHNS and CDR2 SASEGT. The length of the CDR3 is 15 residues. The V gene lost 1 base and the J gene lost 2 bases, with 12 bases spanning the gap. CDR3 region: CASSEGNSGPYEQYF. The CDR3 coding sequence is TGTGCCAGCAGTGAAGGGAATAGCGGCCCCTACGAGCAGTACTTC.

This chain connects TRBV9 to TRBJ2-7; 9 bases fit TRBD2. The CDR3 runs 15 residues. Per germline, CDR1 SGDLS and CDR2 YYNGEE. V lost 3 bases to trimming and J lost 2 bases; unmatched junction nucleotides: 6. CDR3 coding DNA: TGTGCCAGCAGCGCCGAAGCGGGGGGCCCCTACGAGCAGTACTTC. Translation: CASSAEAGGPYEQYF.

CDR3 protein: CASSEEGGGGEKLFF. The CDR3 coding sequence is TGTGCCAGCAGTGAAGAGGGGGGAGGGGGTGAAAAACTGTTTTTT. The chain has TRBV6-1 and TRBJ1-4; D perhaps matches TRBD1 (6 bases). The CDR3 length is 15 residues. Germline V gene sequence: CDR1 MNHNS, CDR2 SASEGT. Trimming took 1 base from V and 7 from J, leaving 13 bases between them.

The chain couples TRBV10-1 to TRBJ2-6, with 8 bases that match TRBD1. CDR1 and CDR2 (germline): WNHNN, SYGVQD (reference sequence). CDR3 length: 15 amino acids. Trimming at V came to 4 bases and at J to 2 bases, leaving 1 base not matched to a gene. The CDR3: CASSGRGPGANVLTF. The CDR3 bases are TGCGCCAGCAGTGGCAGGGGGCCTGGGGCCAACGTCCTGACTTTC.

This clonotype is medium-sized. CDR3 region: CASSLRHGSNEQFF. For the CDR3, the DNA is TGTGCCAGCAGCTTACGACACGGGAGCAATGAGCAGTTCTTC. The chain recombines TRBV7-2 with TRBJ2-1; D is possibly TRBD2 (6 bases). The V gene's germline CDR1 is SGHTA and CDR2 FQGNSA. V was cut by 2 bases and J by 6 bases, with 11 bases left in between. The CDR3 has 14 residues.